This note documents a single TCR beta chain sequence. The source of the sample is a study of blood T cell repertoires in COVID-19. The CDR3 consists of 14 residues. With V trimmed by 7 bases and J by 2 bases, 6 bases remained unmatched. CDR1 and CDR2 from the germline V gene are SNHLY and FYNNEI. The protocol was immunoSEQ multiplex PCR, while the TCRdb copy is restricted to in-frame clones and leaves out a portion. The sample lists more than 95,000 clones; around 87% were seen once. This receptor was identified in a man in his fifties with acute or convalescent COVID-19. The sample was peripheral blood. The genes are TRBV2 and TRBJ1-2; 8 nucleotides align to TRBD1. This CDR3 is CASTGQGSNYGYTF. CDR3 DNA: TGTGCCAGCACCGGACAGGGAAGCAACTATGGCTACACCTTC.